The 26 T cell receptor beta chains presented below share a single source sample, sequenced in a study of beta chain features in type 1 diabetes. Overall study results and limits: Shorter TCRB CDR3s, moderately but significantly so, were found in Type 1 diabetes patients in all four CD4+ subsets.

TCRB transcripts that were expressed got sequenced, as all of the isolated RNA had been reverse transcribed. Assay used: immunoSEQ multiplex PCR; TCRdb lists only in-frame clones, some missing. The sample has about 700,000 clones, 10% to 15% seen once. Their target antigens are unknown. Material: naive CD4+ T cells from blood. Receptors were obtained from a young man with type 1 diabetes.

This clone turned up a few times. This chain links TRBV6-1 with TRBJ2-3; D possibly matches TRBD1 or TRBD2 (5 bases each). The CDR3 is made up of 16 amino acids. V was trimmed by 3 bases and J by 1 base, leaving 14 bases between them. Germline-derived CDR1 and CDR2 are MNHNS and SASEGT. In DNA, the CDR3 is TGTGCCAGCAGTGAGTTCCGAGGGGCTGGCACAGATACGCAGTATTTT. It translates to CASSEFRGAGTDTQYF.

V is TRBV6-6 and J is TRBJ1-2; D is ambiguous. With 10 bases removed from V and 2 bases from J, the gap between germline ends came to 17 bases. Germline CDR1 MNHNY, CDR2 SVGAGI (reference sequence). The CDR3 has 14 residues. CDR3 residues: CATLRGSINYGYTF. Here the CDR3 DNA reads TGTGCCACCCTCAGAGGGAGTATAAACTATGGCTACACCTTC.

The chain has TRBV28 and TRBJ1-2, with D possibly TRBD1 on 6 matching bases. Germline V lookup: CDR1 MDHEN, CDR2 SYDVKM. The V end was cut by 9 bases, the J end by 8 bases, with 13 bases between. The CDR3 runs 11 residues. The CDR3 DNA reads TGTGCCAGTCTACAGGGCGGGGGCTACACCTTC. It codes for CASLQGGGYTF.

As DNA, the CDR3 is TGCGCCAGCAGCCAAGAGCGGGGGATTGTAAATGGCTACACCTTC. This gives the protein CASSQERGIVNGYTF. The chain couples TRBV4-1 to TRBJ1-2; tentative D call: TRBD1 (5 bases). Germline V lookup: CDR1 MGHRA, CDR2 YSYEKL. This CDR3 contains 15 residues. V gave up 0 bases and J gave up 6 bases, with 14 bases separating them.

In this sample, this clone turned up a few times. V and J are TRBV19 and TRBJ2-7, with 8 nucleotides matching TRBD2. The germline CDR1 and CDR2 sequences are LNHDA and SQIVND (reference sequence). CDR3 length equals 15 residues. V gave up 1 base and J gave up 6 bases; unmatched junction bases: 8. CDR3 in amino acids: CASSIGTGLDSEQYF. CDR3 bases: TGTGCCAGTAGTATAGGTACGGGACTAGATTCCGAGCAGTACTTC.

V usage is TRBV5-4 and J usage is TRBJ2-3; 7 positions match TRBD1. This CDR3 has 15 residues. Germline V gene lookup returns CDR1 SGHNT and CDR2 YYREEE (reference sequence). V lost 0 bases, J lost 5 bases, and 6 bases stayed unmatched. This CDR3 reads CASSLARGRVDTQYF. The CDR3 nucleotides read TGTGCCAGCAGCTTGGCGAGGGGGCGCGTAGATACGCAGTATTTT.

This clone was counted a few times. This chain connects TRBV10-3 to TRBJ2-5; tentative D call: TRBD1 (5 bases). Germline-derived CDR1 and CDR2 are ENHRY and SYGVKD. V lost 7 bases, J lost 2 bases, and 11 bases lay in between. The CDR3 has 13 residues. Here the CDR3 reads CAINKGIQETQYF. In DNA, the CDR3 is TGTGCCATCAATAAGGGGATTCAAGAGACCCAGTACTTC.

This clone was observed a few times. The gene calls are TRBV4-2 and TRBJ2-7; maybe TRBD2 (6 bases). The germline V gene has CDR1 LGHNA and CDR2 YNFKEQ. The CDR3 totals 17 residues. With 0 bases removed from V and 11 bases from J, the gap between germline ends came to 26 bases. The CDR3 bases are TGTGCCAGCAGCCAAGAAAGGATGGACCTGCCCGGGGGTAGGGAGTACTTC. This translates into CASSQERMDLPGGREYF.

The rearrangement joins TRBV5-6 to TRBJ2-2; the D gene is possibly TRBD1 (6 bases). With 3 bases removed from V and 3 bases from J, the gap between germline ends came to 12 bases. Germline V CDR1 and CDR2: SGHDT, YYEEEE. This CDR3 is built from 15 residues. CDR3 DNA: TGTGCCAGCAGCTCCTGGACAGACGACACCGGGGAGCTGTTTTTT. Translated: CASSSWTDDTGELFF. The full variable domain, its missing parts supplied by reference TRBV5-6 and TRBJ2-2, is DAGVTQSPTHLIKTRGQQVTLRCSPKSGHDTVSWYQQALGQGPQFIFQYYEEEERQRGNFPDRFSGHQFPNYSSELNVNALLLGDSALYLCASSSWTDDTGELFFGEGSRLTVL.

This clone was seen a handful of times. The same CDR3 can be traced to other DNA sequences in this sample. The genes are TRBV9 and TRBJ1-2, with TRBD1 identical over 7 bases. The J segment lost 2 bases and the V segment lost 3 bases, leaving 1 base of the junction unmatched. Germline CDR1 reads SGDLS; CDR2 reads YYNGEE. The CDR3 extends over 13 amino acids. For the CDR3, the DNA is TGTGCCAGCAGCGCACAGGGGAACTATGGCTACACCTTC. Translated: CASSAQGNYGYTF.

This clone has a handful of counts. This sequence joins TRBV9 and TRBJ1-6; D is unresolved. Germline V gene sequence: CDR1 SGDLS, CDR2 YYNGEE. Trimming removed 6 bases from V and 4 bases from J, with 8 bases in between. This CDR3 spans 13 amino acids. This CDR3 is CASTQTYNSPLHF. CDR3 nucleotides: TGTGCCAGCACCCAAACGTATAATTCACCCCTCCACTTT.

This clone showed up just a few times. The chain combines TRBV30 with TRBJ1-5; possibly TRBD1 for D (5 bases). Germline loops: CDR1 GTSNPN, CDR2 SVGIG (reference sequence). The V and J ends lost 2 bases and 6 bases respectively, with 17 bases between them. This CDR3 is 15 amino acids long. The CDR3 sequence is CAWSPGTAIGQPQHF. CDR3 in DNA: TGTGCCTGGAGTCCCGGGACGGCGATAGGTCAGCCCCAGCATTTT.

The chain recombines TRBV19 with TRBJ1-5, with a tentative D call TRBD1 (6 bases). The CDR3 covers 15 residues. Trimming pared 3 bases from V and 3 bases from J, leaving 12 bases between. CDR1 LNHDA and CDR2 SQIVND come from the germline V gene (reference sequence). In DNA form, the CDR3 reads TGTGCCAGTAGTATTCGGGGGGCGGACAATCAGCCCCAGCATTTT. It is translated as CASSIRGADNQPQHF.

V gene TRBV5-1 combines with J gene TRBJ2-3, with D perhaps matching TRBD2 (7 bases). V shed 0 bases and J shed 5 bases, with 10 bases lying between them. The CDR3 covers 14 residues. Germline-derived CDR1 and CDR2 are SGHRS and YFSETQ. CDR3 bases: TGCGCCAGCAGCTTGGTCGGGGGGCGAGATACGCAGTATTTT. It encodes CASSLVGGRDTQYF.

V usage is TRBV29-1 and J usage is TRBJ1-1; D uncertain. Trimming removed 3 bases from V and 5 bases from J, with 13 bases in between. This CDR3 is 13 amino acids long. Per the germline V gene, CDR1 is SQVTM and CDR2 is ANQGSEA. The CDR3 DNA reads as TGCAGCGTTGATCGCGGGAAGGGTACTGAAGCTTTCTTT. This encodes CSVDRGKGTEAFF. Full variable domain (missing parts from reference TRBV29-1 and TRBJ1-1): SAVISQKPSRDICQRGTSLTIQCQVDSQVTMMFWYRQQPGQSLTLIATANQGSEATYESGFVIDKFPISRPNLTFSTLTVSNMSPEDSSIYLCSVDRGKGTEAFFGQGTRLTVV.

This clone was found a few times. This rearrangement joins TRBV7-9 to TRBJ2-1; D is unresolved. Germline loops: CDR1 SEHNR, CDR2 FQNEAQ (reference sequence). Trimming removed 4 bases from V and 9 bases from J, with 13 bases in between. The CDR3 spans 13 residues. In DNA form, the CDR3 reads TGTGCCAGCAGCTCAAGACAAACCTTTGAGCAGTTCTTC. Translating it yields CASSSRQTFEQFF.

V and J are TRBV27 and TRBJ2-7, with 7 bases lining up with TRBD1. The CDR3 is 14 amino acids. The germline V gene has CDR1 MNHEY and CDR2 SMNVEV (reference sequence). The ends lost 5 bases at V and 5 bases at J; junction bases unmatched: 9. This chain's CDR3 is CASSPQGISHEQYF. CDR3 bases: TGTGCCAGCAGTCCACAGGGGATTAGTCACGAGCAGTACTTC.

This clone was seen more than once but under ten times. The rearrangement uses TRBV10-3 and TRBJ1-6; no clear D. Trimming pared 10 bases from V and 15 bases from J, leaving 19 bases between. The CDR3 has 12 amino acids. Per germline, CDR1 ENHRY and CDR2 SYGVKD. As DNA, the CDR3 is TGTGCCAGCACCAGCGGAGGGCACCGCCTCCACTTT. Its translation: CASTSGGHRLHF.

This chain uses TRBV4-1 with TRBJ2-7, with 9 bases fitting TRBD1. J lost 2 bases, V lost 3 bases, and 5 bases had no gene match. This CDR3 region has 15 residues. CDR1 MGHRA and CDR2 YSYEKL come from the germline V gene. This CDR3 reads CASSHPGQGAYEQYF. The CDR3 nucleotides read TGCGCCAGCAGCCACCCGGGACAGGGAGCCTACGAGCAGTACTTC.

This clone came up a few times. This chain uses TRBV15 with TRBJ2-5, with 8 bases matching TRBD2. Looked up from germline, CDR1 is LNHNV and CDR2 is YYDKDF (reference sequence). The trim removed 0 bases at V and 0 bases at J, leaving 9 bases unmatched. There are 18 residues in the CDR3. In nucleotides, the CDR3 is TGTGCCACCAGCAGAGATCCGGAGTCTAGCGGGTACCAAGAGACCCAGTACTTC. Its protein product is CATSRDPESSGYQETQYF.

The chain uses TRBV2 and TRBJ1-2; D is unresolved. Germline CDR1 and CDR2: SNHLY and FYNNEI. The CDR3 is 13 residues long. The V end was cut by 2 bases, the J end by 4 bases, with 8 bases between. CDR3 in amino acids: CASSEWRTYGYTF. The CDR3 nucleotides are TGTGCCAGCAGTGAATGGAGGACCTATGGCTACACCTTC.

This chain connects TRBV29-1 to TRBJ1-1; D unresolved. Germline values: CDR1 SQVTM, CDR2 ANQGSEA. Trimming removed 3 bases at V and 0 bases at J, with 8 bases between. There are 13 residues in the CDR3. CDR3 sequence reads: CSVETRLNTEAFF. CDR3 DNA: TGCAGCGTTGAGACGAGGTTGAACACTGAAGCTTTCTTT.

This clone showed up just a few times. J is TRBJ1-1 and V is TRBV28; D remains unclear. Between the trimmed V and J ends, which lost 6 bases and 7 bases, there was a span of 18 bases. The CDR3 spans 14 residues. Germline values: CDR1 MDHEN, CDR2 SYDVKM. CDR3 sequence (DNA): TGTGCCAGCAGCTCTAACGGACCGGTCGTTGAAGCTTTCTTT. It encodes CASSSNGPVVEAFF. The full variable domain, completed using reference TRBV28 and TRBJ1-1, is DVKVTQSSRYLVKRTGEKVFLECVQDMDHENMFWYRQDPGLGLRLIYFSYDVKMKEKGDIPEGYSVSREKKERFSLILESASTNQTSMYLCASSSNGPVVEAFFGQGTRLTVV.

This clone was found a few times. V and J are TRBV6-4 and TRBJ1-1; D unresolved. Trimming stripped 6 bases from V and 3 bases from J, with 11 bases between. Per the germline V gene, CDR1 is MRHNA and CDR2 is SNTAGT. The CDR3 has 13 amino acids. The DNA for the CDR3 is TGTGCCAGCAGCCCTTCTGGGGACACTGAAGCTTTCTTT. Its translation: CASSPSGDTEAFF.

This clone occurred a few times. The chain recombines TRBV10-3 with TRBJ1-6; the D is unclear. V was clipped by 0 bases and J by 11 bases, with 5 bases between them. CDR1 is ENHRY and CDR2 is SYGVKD in the germline V gene. CDR3 length: 12 residues. The CDR3 loop is CAISESGTPLHF. Written as DNA, the CDR3 is TGTGCCATCAGTGAGTCTGGGACACCCCTCCACTTT.

Written as DNA, the CDR3 is TGTGCCAGCAGTTTAGGGCACGACTACGAGCAGTACTTC. Its translation is CASSLGHDYEQYF. The V and J genes are TRBV28 and TRBJ2-7; D ambiguous. Germline V lookup: CDR1 MDHEN, CDR2 SYDVKM. CDR3 length: 13 amino acids. Deletions cut 2 bases from V and 3 bases from J, with 8 bases between.